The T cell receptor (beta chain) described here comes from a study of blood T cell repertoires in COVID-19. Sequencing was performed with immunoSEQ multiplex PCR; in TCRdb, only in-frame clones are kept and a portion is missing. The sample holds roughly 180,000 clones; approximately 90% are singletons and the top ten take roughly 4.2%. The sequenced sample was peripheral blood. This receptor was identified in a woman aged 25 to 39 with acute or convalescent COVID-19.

The CDR3 loop reads CASSLGSSGETQYF. The CDR3 nucleotides are TGTGCCAGCAGCTTAGGCTCGTCGGGGGAGACCCAGTACTTC. The rearrangement links TRBV11-2 to TRBJ2-5; D is perhaps TRBD2 (5 bases). Between the trimmed V and J ends, which lost 1 base and 5 bases, there was a span of 11 bases. Germline CDR1 is SGHAT and CDR2 is FQNNGV. CDR3 length: 14 residues. The full variable domain, in which reference TRBV11-2 and TRBJ2-5 provide the parts outside the CDR3, is EAGVAQSPRYKIIEKRQSVAFWCNPISGHATLYWYQQILGQGPKLLIQFQNNGVVDDSQLPKDRFSAERLKGVDSTLKIQPAKLEDSAVYLCASSLGSSGETQYFGPGTRLLVL.